This T cell receptor (beta chain) was observed in a study of type 1 regulatory T cells (TCRdb year 2021). About the study as a whole: An in vitro protocol by which a Tr1-enriched, alloantigen-specific CD4 T cell product named T-allo10 was generated was characterized in the study. Patients with hematological malignancies who were receiving allogeneic hematopoietic stem cell transplantation were the group in which T-allo10 was being clinically evaluated.

The reads were generated on an Illumina MiSeq. TCRdb reprocessing: public reads trimmed at Q25 with fastp, clones called with MiXCR, in-frame beta chains kept. Each CDR3 protein appears once, grouped with its most common genes and DNA. Within this sample are approximately 42,000 distinct CDR3 sequences, with roughly an eighth of them counted one time only. The ten most abundant clones make up around 8% of the sample. Broader findings and caveats from the paper: A more restricted TCR repertoire was observed in Tr1 cells than in non-Tr1 cells, and this restriction was interpreted in the study as alloantigen-induced clonal expansion.

This clonotype was observed once. Which antigen it targets is not known. Within one base of it there is no much larger clone, and no base qualities were kept. One read provides weak support. The CDR3 sequence holds 13 residues, the cysteine and phenylalanine included. Only CDR3 DNA remains: 39 bases, in frame from the first base. V gives up 6 bases and J gives up 6 bases, and the segment between their germline ends measures 14 bases. CDR1 and CDR2, looked up from the germline V gene, are ENHRY and SYGVKD. This receptor was taken from a human donor in good health. This receptor chain uses TRBV10-3 and TRBJ1-1, with the D gene too uncertain to name. Sequencing was carried out using cultured non-Tr1 T cells, either the whole culture or a sorted T cell fraction (not recorded which). This specimen's cell subset or site label, interpreted: non-Tr1 population from the T-allo10 product. Read as DNA, the sequence is TGTGCCATCAGCACGATCGAGGGATCTGAAGCTTTCTTT. It translates to CAISTIEGSEAFF.